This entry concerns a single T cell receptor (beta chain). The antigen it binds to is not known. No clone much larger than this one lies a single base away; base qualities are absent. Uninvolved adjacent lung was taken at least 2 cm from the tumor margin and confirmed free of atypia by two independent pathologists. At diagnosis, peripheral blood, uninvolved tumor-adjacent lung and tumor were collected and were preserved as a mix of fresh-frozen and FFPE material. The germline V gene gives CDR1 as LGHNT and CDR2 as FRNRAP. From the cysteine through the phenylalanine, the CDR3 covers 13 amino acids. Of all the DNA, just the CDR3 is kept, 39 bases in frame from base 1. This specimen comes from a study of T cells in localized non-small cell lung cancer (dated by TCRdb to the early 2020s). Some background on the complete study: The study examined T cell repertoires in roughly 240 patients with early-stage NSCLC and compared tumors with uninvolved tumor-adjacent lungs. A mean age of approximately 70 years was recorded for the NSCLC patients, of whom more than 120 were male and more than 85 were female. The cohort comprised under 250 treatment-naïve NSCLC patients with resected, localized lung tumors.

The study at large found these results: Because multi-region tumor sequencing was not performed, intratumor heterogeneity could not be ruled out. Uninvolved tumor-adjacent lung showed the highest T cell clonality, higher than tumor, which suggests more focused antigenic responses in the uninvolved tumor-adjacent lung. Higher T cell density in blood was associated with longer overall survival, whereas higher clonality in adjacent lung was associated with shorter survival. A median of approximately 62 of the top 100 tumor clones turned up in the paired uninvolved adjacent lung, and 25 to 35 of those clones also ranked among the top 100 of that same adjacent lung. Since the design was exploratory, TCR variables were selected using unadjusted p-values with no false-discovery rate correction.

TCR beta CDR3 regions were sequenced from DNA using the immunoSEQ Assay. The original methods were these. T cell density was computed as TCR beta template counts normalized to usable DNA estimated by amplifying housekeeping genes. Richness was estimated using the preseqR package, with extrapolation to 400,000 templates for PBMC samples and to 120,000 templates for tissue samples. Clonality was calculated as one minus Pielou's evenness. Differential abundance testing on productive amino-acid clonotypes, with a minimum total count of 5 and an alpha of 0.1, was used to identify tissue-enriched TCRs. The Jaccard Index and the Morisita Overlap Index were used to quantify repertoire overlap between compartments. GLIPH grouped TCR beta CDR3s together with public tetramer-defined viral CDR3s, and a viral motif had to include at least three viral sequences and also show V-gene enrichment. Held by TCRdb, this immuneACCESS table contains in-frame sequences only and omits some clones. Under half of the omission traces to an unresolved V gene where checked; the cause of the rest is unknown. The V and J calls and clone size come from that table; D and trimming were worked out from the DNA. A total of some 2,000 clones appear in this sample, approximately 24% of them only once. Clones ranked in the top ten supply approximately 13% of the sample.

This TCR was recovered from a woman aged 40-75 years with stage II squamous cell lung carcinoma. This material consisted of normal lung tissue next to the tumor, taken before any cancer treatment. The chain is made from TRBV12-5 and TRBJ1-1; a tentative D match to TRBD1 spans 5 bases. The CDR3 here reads CASKGRENTEAFF. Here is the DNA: TGTGCCAGCAAGGGACGGGAGAACACTGAAGCTTTCTTT.